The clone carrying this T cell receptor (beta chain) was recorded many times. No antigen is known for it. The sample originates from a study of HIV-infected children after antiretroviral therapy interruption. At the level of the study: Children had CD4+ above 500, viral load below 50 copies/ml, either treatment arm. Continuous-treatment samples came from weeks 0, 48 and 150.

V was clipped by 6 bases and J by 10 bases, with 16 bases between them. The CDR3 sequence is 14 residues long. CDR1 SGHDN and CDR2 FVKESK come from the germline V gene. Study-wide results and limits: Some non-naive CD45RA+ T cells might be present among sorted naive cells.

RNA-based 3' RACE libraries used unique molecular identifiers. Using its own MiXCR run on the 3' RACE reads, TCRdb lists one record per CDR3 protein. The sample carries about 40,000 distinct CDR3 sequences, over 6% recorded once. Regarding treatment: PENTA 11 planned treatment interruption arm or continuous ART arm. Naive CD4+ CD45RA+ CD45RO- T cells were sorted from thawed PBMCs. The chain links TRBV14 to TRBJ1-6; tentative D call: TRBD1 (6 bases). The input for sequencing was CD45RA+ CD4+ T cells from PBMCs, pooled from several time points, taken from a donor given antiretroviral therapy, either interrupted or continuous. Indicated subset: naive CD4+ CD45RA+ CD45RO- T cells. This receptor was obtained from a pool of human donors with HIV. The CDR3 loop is CASRTPGQFSPLHF. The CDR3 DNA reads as TGTGCCAGCAGGACCCCAGGACAGTTCTCACCCCTCCACTTT.